What follows is one T cell receptor beta chain and its context. The antigen remains unidentified. This entry is derived from a study of cytomegalovirus exposure and HLA in healthy donors. Method: immunoSEQ multiplex PCR; TCRdb's copy keeps in-frame clones and lacks some. The sample has 130,000 or so clones; approximately 90% are singletons. Regarding the study as a whole: Whilst most TCR sequences proved rare, a subset of public TCRs occurred across many donors. A few CMV-associated chains were confirmed in vitro to be specific for CMV antigens.

This TCR was sampled from a woman younger than 30 in good health and CMV-seronegative. The sequenced sample was PBMCs.

CDR3 in amino acids: CASSQAQRGSEQYF. DNA for the CDR3: TGTGCCAGCAGCCAAGCGCAGCGGGGGAGCGAGCAGTACTTC. This chain connects TRBV4-2 to TRBJ2-7, with 8 bases fitting TRBD2. V lost 1 base, J lost 6 bases, and 5 bases stayed unmatched. Germline-derived CDR1 and CDR2 are LGHNA and YNFKEQ. The CDR3 runs 14 residues.